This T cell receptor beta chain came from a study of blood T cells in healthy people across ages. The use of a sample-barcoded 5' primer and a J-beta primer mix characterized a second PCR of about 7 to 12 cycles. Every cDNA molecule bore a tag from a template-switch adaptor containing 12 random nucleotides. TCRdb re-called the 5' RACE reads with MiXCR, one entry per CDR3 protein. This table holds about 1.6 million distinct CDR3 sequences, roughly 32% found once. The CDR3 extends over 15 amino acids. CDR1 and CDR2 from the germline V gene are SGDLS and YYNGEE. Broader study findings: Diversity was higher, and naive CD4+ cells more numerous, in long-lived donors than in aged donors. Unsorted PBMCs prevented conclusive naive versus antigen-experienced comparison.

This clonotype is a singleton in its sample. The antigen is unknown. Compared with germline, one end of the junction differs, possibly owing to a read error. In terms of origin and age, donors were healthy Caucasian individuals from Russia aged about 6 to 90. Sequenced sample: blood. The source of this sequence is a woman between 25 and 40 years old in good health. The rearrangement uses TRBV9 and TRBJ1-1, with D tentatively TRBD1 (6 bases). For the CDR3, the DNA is TGTGCCGGCAGCGTAGCCGGCAGGGGGAACACTGAAGCTTTCTTT. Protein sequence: CAGSVAGRGNTEAFF.